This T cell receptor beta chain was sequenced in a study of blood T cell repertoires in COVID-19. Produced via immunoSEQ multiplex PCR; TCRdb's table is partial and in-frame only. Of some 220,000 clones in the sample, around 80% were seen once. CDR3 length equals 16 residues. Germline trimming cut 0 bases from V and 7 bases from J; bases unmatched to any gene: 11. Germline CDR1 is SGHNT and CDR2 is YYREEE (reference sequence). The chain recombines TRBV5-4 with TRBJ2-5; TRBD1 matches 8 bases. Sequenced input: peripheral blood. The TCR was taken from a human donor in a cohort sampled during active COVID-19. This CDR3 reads CASSLDEVTGEGTQYF. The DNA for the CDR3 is TGTGCCAGCAGCTTGGATGAGGTGACAGGGGAAGGGACCCAGTACTTC.